Shown below are 32 T cell receptor beta chains from a single sample sequenced in a study of blood T cell repertoires in COVID-19. Data came from immunoSEQ multiplex PCR; TCRdb stores just in-frame clones and leaves some out. Found here are a few hundred thousand clones, 85% to 90% of them singletons; the top ten hold roughly 2%. Sequencing input: peripheral blood. These receptors were collected from a woman between 45 and 60 years old with acute or convalescent COVID-19.

This chain links TRBV6-5 with TRBJ2-7; 9 bases are a match to TRBD2. The V and J ends lost 5 bases and 5 bases, in that order; junction bases with no gene match: 10. Germline V gene lookup returns CDR1 MNHEY and CDR2 SVGAGI. CDR3 size: 15 residues. The CDR3 nucleotides read TGTGCCAGCAGTCCCCCTGAGGCGGGAGGGCACGAGCAGTACTTC. Protein: CASSPPEAGGHEQYF.

The chain is built from TRBV19 and TRBJ2-3; TRBD2 might be the D (6 bases). This CDR3 is built from 18 residues. Germline V gene sequence: CDR1 LNHDA, CDR2 SQIVND (reference sequence). Trimming took off 4 bases at V and 0 bases at J, with 20 bases between the two ends. The CDR3 nucleotides read TGTGCCAGTAGTAAATTGGGAGGACTTTCTGCTAGCACAGATACGCAGTATTTT. Protein sequence: CASSKLGGLSASTDTQYF.

The chain combines TRBV5-1 with TRBJ2-7, with D possibly matching TRBD1 (6 bases). This CDR3 has 14 residues. The V gene's germline CDR1 is SGHRS and CDR2 YFSETQ. The V end lost 4 bases, the J end lost 1 base, and 12 bases lay between the germline ends. The CDR3 bases are TGCGCCAGCAGCCTGACAGGATCTTCCTACGAGCAGTACTTC. Its translation is CASSLTGSSYEQYF.

The V call is TRBV2, the J call TRBJ2-7; D may be TRBD1 (6 bases). In germline, CDR1 is SNHLY, CDR2 FYNNEI. This CDR3 comprises 15 residues. V dropped 4 bases and J dropped 1 base, with 14 bases sitting between them. The CDR3, as DNA: TGTGCCAGCAGTGGGGAAGACAGGTCTTCCTACGAGCAGTACTTC. It is translated as CASSGEDRSSYEQYF. Full variable domain (remainder filled in from reference TRBV2 and TRBJ2-7): EPEVTQTPSHQVTQMGQEVILRCVPISNHLYFYWYRQILGQKVEFLVSFYNNEISEKSEIFDDQFSVERPDGSNFTLKIRSTKLEDSAMYFCASSGEDRSSYEQYFGPGTRLTVT.

In DNA form, the CDR3 reads TGTGCCAGCAGCCTCCGGGACATTTCCTACGAGCAGTACTTC. Its protein is CASSLRDISYEQYF. The gene calls are TRBV7-9 and TRBJ2-7; tentative D call: TRBD1 (6 bases). Germline V lookup: CDR1 SEHNR, CDR2 FQNEAQ (reference sequence). V gave up 5 bases and J gave up 1 base, with 12 bases separating them. The CDR3 totals 14 residues. Complete variable domain (other parts from reference TRBV7-9 and TRBJ2-7): DTGVSQNPRHKITKRGQNVTFRCDPISEHNRLYWYRQTLGQGPEFLTYFQNEAQLEKSRLLSDRFSAERPKGSFSTLEIQRTEQGDSAMYLCASSLRDISYEQYFGPGTRLTVT.

This chain uses TRBV6-5 with TRBJ1-5; D might be TRBD1 (6 bases). The CDR3 totals 15 residues. V lost 5 bases, J lost 2 bases, and 13 bases lay in between. Germline-derived CDR1 and CDR2 are MNHEY and SVGAGI. The DNA for the CDR3 is TGTGCCAGCAGTCCAGGGGTTTTGGGCAATCAGCCCCAGCATTTT. Translated: CASSPGVLGNQPQHF.

This chain joins TRBV5-1 and TRBJ2-2; TRBD2 matches 7 bases. The germline gives CDR1 SGHRS, CDR2 YFSETQ. After removal of 2 bases from V and 3 bases from J, the junction contained 4 bases not matched to a gene. The CDR3 spans 15 residues. CDR3 nucleotides: TGCGCCAGCAGCTTACTAGCGAGTGACACCGGGGAGCTGTTTTTT. Protein product: CASSLLASDTGELFF. Full variable domain (remainder filled in from reference TRBV5-1 and TRBJ2-2): KAGVTQTPRYLIKTRGQQVTLSCSPISGHRSVSWYQQTPGQGLQFLFEYFSETQRNKGNFPGRFSGRQFSNSRSEMNVSTLELGDSALYLCASSLLASDTGELFFGEGSRLTVL.

The CDR3 sequence is CASSLEAAGVYGYTF. In DNA form, the CDR3 reads TGTGCCAGCAGCTTAGAGGCGGCAGGGGTCTATGGCTACACCTTC. The genes are TRBV7-2 and TRBJ1-2, with a weak D call TRBD1 (6 bases). Trimming removed 1 base from V and 4 bases from J, with 13 bases in between. The CDR3 sequence is 15 residues long. CDR1 and CDR2 from the germline V gene are SGHTA and FQGNSA.

The chain has TRBV5-4 and TRBJ2-3; 10 nucleotides agree with TRBD2. V gave up 4 bases and J gave up 2 bases; unmatched junction bases: 7. Germline loops: CDR1 SGHNT, CDR2 YYREEE (reference sequence). This CDR3 spans 16 amino acids. DNA of the CDR3: TGTGCCAGCAGCCCCCGACTAGCGGGTCCCACAGATACGCAGTATTTT. As protein: CASSPRLAGPTDTQYF.

In DNA, the CDR3 is TGTGCCGGGGGGGCGGAAGTTAACTATGGCTACACCTTC. Residues: CAGGAEVNYGYTF. The rearrangement joins TRBV10-3 to TRBJ1-2; a possible D gene is TRBD1 (6 bases). CDR1 and CDR2 (germline): ENHRY, SYGVKD. The CDR3 totals 13 residues. The V and J ends lost 11 bases and 1 base respectively, with 14 bases between them.

J is TRBJ1-1 and V is TRBV11-2; no clear D gene. Per germline, CDR1 SGHAT and CDR2 FQNNGV. Trimming stripped 5 bases from V and 1 base from J, with 14 bases between. This CDR3 spans 15 amino acids. The CDR3 bases are TGTGCCAGCAGCCTTGAGGGATGGGGGAACACTGAAGCTTTCTTT. Translating it yields CASSLEGWGNTEAFF. Supplemented by reference TRBV11-2 and TRBJ1-1, the full variable domain reads EAGVAQSPRYKIIEKRQSVAFWCNPISGHATLYWYQQILGQGPKLLIQFQNNGVVDDSQLPKDRFSAERLKGVDSTLKIQPAKLEDSAVYLCASSLEGWGNTEAFFGQGTRLTVV.

The genes are TRBV10-3 and TRBJ1-4, with D possibly being TRBD1 (6 bases). Trimming removed 0 bases at V and 8 bases at J, with 13 bases between. The CDR3 has 15 amino acids. Germline loops: CDR1 ENHRY, CDR2 SYGVKD. The CDR3 reads CAISESRGVREKLFF. The CDR3 bases are TGTGCCATCAGTGAGTCCAGGGGCGTCAGGGAAAAACTGTTTTTT.

This clone has more than one count but fewer than ten. V gene TRBV7-2 combines with J gene TRBJ1-1; TRBD1 might be the D (6 bases). The CDR3 sequence is 14 residues long. The germline gives CDR1 SGHTA, CDR2 FQGNSA. The germline V and J ends were trimmed by 4 bases and 4 bases, with 13 bases remaining between them. In nucleotides, the CDR3 is TGTGCCAGCAGCTCGACAGGCTTGCCCACTGAAGCTTTCTTT. Amino acid sequence: CASSSTGLPTEAFF.

Only one count was recorded for this clone. The chain combines TRBV21-1 with TRBJ2-1; no DNA check was done on the table's D call, TRBD2. TRBV21-1 has pseudogene status. The CDR3 extends over 12 amino acids. The CDR3 loop is CASSPGSHEQFF. DNA of the CDR3: TGTGCCAGCAGCCCCGGTAGCCATGAGCAGTTCTTC.

The chain joins TRBV5-1 to TRBJ1-6; D is perhaps TRBD1 (5 bases). The CDR3 length is 16 residues. Deletions cut 0 bases from V and 0 bases from J, with 7 bases between. Germline loops: CDR1 SGHRS, CDR2 YFSETQ. The CDR3 loop is CASSLDRISYNSPLHF. The CDR3 DNA follows: TGCGCCAGCAGCTTGGACAGGATCTCCTATAATTCACCCCTCCACTTT.

The chain joins TRBV6-1 to TRBJ2-5; 9 nucleotides match TRBD2. Germline lookup yields CDR1 MNHNS and CDR2 SASEGT. This CDR3 contains 16 residues. After removal of 2 bases from V and 5 bases from J, the junction contained 9 bases not matched to a gene. The CDR3 DNA reads as TGTGCCAGCAGTGAATCCGGCGCGGGGGGGCGGGAGACCCAGTACTTC. This translates into CASSESGAGGRETQYF.

The chain has TRBV24-1 and TRBJ2-6; 9 bases line up with TRBD1. CDR1 is KGHDR, CDR2 SFDVKD, per germline. V lost 4 bases and J lost 4; bases outside the gene matches: 10. The CDR3 length is 18 residues. CDR3 protein: CATSDSPGTGSGANVLTF. CDR3 DNA: TGTGCCACCAGTGACTCGCCCGGGACAGGGAGCGGGGCCAACGTCCTGACTTTC.

This clone has only a few counts. This sequence joins TRBV11-2 and TRBJ2-1, with TRBD2 identical over 13 bases. The germline V gene encodes CDR1 SGHAT and CDR2 FQNNGV. V was clipped by 5 bases and J by 4 bases; unmatched bases: 5. There are 16 residues in the CDR3. DNA of the CDR3: TGTGCCAGCAGCGCCCCGACTAGCGGGGGGTACAATGAGCAGTTCTTC. This sequence encodes CASSAPTSGGYNEQFF.

Points on this clone: Distinct nucleotide sequences in the sample also encode this CDR3. The chain recombines TRBV29-1 with TRBJ2-7; 7 nucleotides agree with TRBD1. This CDR3 spans 14 amino acids. V lost 4 bases, J lost 0 bases, and 6 bases stayed unmatched. CDR1 and CDR2 from the germline V gene are SQVTM and ANQGSEA. The chain's CDR3 is CSVVPGTASYEQYF. In DNA form, the CDR3 reads TGCAGCGTTGTACCCGGGACAGCCTCCTACGAGCAGTACTTC.

This clone was seen a few times. This chain links TRBV30 with TRBJ2-5, with 10 positions matching TRBD1. CDR1 is GTSNPN and CDR2 is SVGIG in the germline V gene (reference sequence). The CDR3 runs 16 residues. V lost 1 base and J lost 3; bases outside the gene matches: 8. In nucleotides, the CDR3 is TGTGCCTGGAGTGCCTTGACAGGGGGCCTCGAAGAGACCCAGTACTTC. It encodes CAWSALTGGLEETQYF.

This chain joins TRBV18 and TRBJ2-1, with D perhaps TRBD1 (6 bases). There are 16 residues in the CDR3. Per the germline V gene, CDR1 is KGHSH and CDR2 is LQKENI. V was shortened by 0 bases and J by 4 bases, with 13 bases between the two germline ends. Written as DNA, the CDR3 is TGTGCCAGCTCACCACCGGCAGGGGTAAGGTACAATGAGCAGTTCTTC. As protein: CASSPPAGVRYNEQFF.

The chain is built from TRBV4-1 and TRBJ2-1; TRBD2 aligns across 9 bases. The CDR3 is 16 residues long. Germline V gene lookup returns CDR1 MGHRA and CDR2 YSYEKL. With V trimmed by 1 base and J by 2 bases, 3 bases remained unmatched. CDR3 residues: CASSQGAGGTYNEQFF. CDR3 nucleotides: TGCGCCAGCAGCCAAGGAGCGGGAGGCACCTACAATGAGCAGTTCTTC.

The V call is TRBV18, the J call TRBJ2-7; D possibly corresponds to TRBD2 (6 bases). The CDR3 totals 14 residues. Germline CDR1 is KGHSH and CDR2 is LQKENI. Trimming removed 1 base from V and 9 bases from J, with 16 bases in between. As DNA, the CDR3 is TGTGCCAGCTCACCACGGGGTAGCGGAGACGGGCAGTACTTC. As protein: CASSPRGSGDGQYF.

This chain joins TRBV19 and TRBJ1-6; D possibly corresponds to TRBD1 (5 bases). Germline V lookup: CDR1 LNHDA, CDR2 SQIVND (reference sequence). V was clipped by 1 base and J by 5 bases, with 12 bases between them. The CDR3 loop spans 16 amino acids. The CDR3 loop reads CASSIGRGGNNSPLHF. The CDR3 DNA reads TGTGCCAGTAGTATAGGGCGCGGGGGTAATAATTCACCCCTCCACTTT.

This chain connects TRBV9 to TRBJ2-5; 9 nucleotides match TRBD2. Trimming at V came to 0 bases and at J to 0 bases, leaving 3 bases not matched to a gene. There are 16 residues in the CDR3. Per the germline V gene, CDR1 is SGDLS and CDR2 is YYNGEE. CDR3: CASSVAPSGDQETQYF. The CDR3 region has the DNA TGTGCCAGCAGCGTAGCGCCTAGCGGGGACCAAGAGACCCAGTACTTC.

Only a few counts were recorded for this clone. The chain combines TRBV19 with TRBJ1-3, with TRBD1 identical over 8 bases. The CDR3 is 15 amino acids. V shed 5 bases, J shed 2 bases, and the junction held 5 bases outside the gene matches. CDR1 is LNHDA, CDR2 SQIVND, per germline (reference sequence). The CDR3 region is CASSFPDRAGNTIYF. The DNA for the CDR3 is TGTGCCAGTAGTTTCCCGGACAGGGCTGGAAACACCATATATTTT.

The genes are TRBV12-3 or TRBV12-4 and TRBJ1-1; no clear D gene. The CDR3 consists of 12 residues. V lost 6 bases, J lost 3 bases, and 8 bases lay in between. The CDR3 here is CASSVEDTEAFF. CDR3 DNA sequence: TGTGCCAGCAGCGTGGAGGACACTGAAGCTTTCTTT.

The chain uses TRBV6-4 and TRBJ2-1; TRBD1 is a possible D gene (6 bases). The CDR3 has 14 amino acids. Between the trimmed V and J ends, which lost 5 bases and 9 bases, there was a span of 17 bases. The germline V gene has CDR1 MRHNA and CDR2 SNTAGT. Here the CDR3 DNA reads TGTGCCAGCAGTCCACGATCGTTAGGGGGTGAGCAGTTCTTC. The encoded protein is CASSPRSLGGEQFF.

The rearrangement links TRBV24-1 to TRBJ1-5; D might be TRBD1 (5 bases). The CDR3 is made up of 14 amino acids. Trimming left V 6 bases short and J 0 bases short, with 8 bases between. Per the germline V gene, CDR1 is KGHDR and CDR2 is SFDVKD. The CDR3 DNA reads as TGTGCCACCAGTCGCGGGACTAGCAATCAGCCCCAGCATTTT. The encoded protein is CATSRGTSNQPQHF.

The chain joins TRBV10-3 to TRBJ1-5; no clear D. Germline V gene lookup returns CDR1 ENHRY and CDR2 SYGVKD. CDR3 length: 13 amino acids. V was shortened by 3 bases and J by 6 bases, with 9 bases between the two germline ends. The chain's CDR3 is CAISEEGVQPQHF. The CDR3 coding sequence is TGTGCCATCAGTGAAGAGGGTGTTCAGCCCCAGCATTTT.

This chain uses TRBV5-1 with TRBJ2-5, with D possibly matching TRBD1 (5 bases). Trimming removed 2 bases at V and 1 base at J, with 12 bases between. Germline-derived CDR1 and CDR2 are SGHRS and YFSETQ. This CDR3 has 15 residues. CDR3 loop: CASSFWPQGQETQYF. The CDR3 nucleotides read TGCGCCAGCAGCTTTTGGCCTCAGGGCCAAGAGACCCAGTACTTC.

This clone has only a few counts. The V call is TRBV11-2, the J call TRBJ2-5; D remains ambiguous. The CDR3 totals 14 residues. Trimming left V 4 bases short and J 0 bases short, with 9 bases between. The germline V gene has CDR1 SGHAT and CDR2 FQNNGV. The CDR3 reads CASSSPSYQETQYF. The CDR3 nucleotides are TGTGCCAGCAGCTCCCCTTCGTACCAAGAGACCCAGTACTTC.